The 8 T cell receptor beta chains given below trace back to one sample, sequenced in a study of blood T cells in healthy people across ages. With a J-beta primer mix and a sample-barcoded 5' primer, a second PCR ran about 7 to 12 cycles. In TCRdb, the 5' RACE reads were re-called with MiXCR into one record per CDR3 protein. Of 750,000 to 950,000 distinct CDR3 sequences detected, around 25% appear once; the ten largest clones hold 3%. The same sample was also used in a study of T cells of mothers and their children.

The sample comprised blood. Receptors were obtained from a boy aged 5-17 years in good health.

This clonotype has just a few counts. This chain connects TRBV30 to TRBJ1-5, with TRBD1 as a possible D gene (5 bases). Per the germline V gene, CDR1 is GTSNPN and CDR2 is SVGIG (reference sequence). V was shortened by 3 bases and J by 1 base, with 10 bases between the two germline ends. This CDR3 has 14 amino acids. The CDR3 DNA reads TGTGCCTGGAGCCAGGGCATGAGCAATCAGCCCCAGCATTTT. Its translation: CAWSQGMSNQPQHF.

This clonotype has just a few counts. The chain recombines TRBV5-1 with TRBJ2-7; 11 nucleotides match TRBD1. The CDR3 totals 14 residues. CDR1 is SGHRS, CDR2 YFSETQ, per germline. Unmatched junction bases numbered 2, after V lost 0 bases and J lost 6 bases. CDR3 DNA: TGCGCCAGCAGCTTGGGGGACAGGGGGTCCGAGCAGTACTTC. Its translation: CASSLGDRGSEQYF.

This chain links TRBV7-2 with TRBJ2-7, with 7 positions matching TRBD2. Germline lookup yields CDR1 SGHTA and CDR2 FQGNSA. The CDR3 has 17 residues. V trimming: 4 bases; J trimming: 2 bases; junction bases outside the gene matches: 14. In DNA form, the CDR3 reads TGTGCCAGCAGCTCGACGGGACTATTCGCCGGCCCCTACGAGCAGTACTTC. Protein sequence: CASSSTGLFAGPYEQYF.

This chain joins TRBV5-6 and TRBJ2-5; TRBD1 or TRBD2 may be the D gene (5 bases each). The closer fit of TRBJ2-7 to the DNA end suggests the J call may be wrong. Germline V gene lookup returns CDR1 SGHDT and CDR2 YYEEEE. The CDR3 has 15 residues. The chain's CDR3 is CASSLRPGPTYEQYF. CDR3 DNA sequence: TGTGCCAGCAGCTTGAGACCGGGACCAACCTACGAGCAGTACTTC.

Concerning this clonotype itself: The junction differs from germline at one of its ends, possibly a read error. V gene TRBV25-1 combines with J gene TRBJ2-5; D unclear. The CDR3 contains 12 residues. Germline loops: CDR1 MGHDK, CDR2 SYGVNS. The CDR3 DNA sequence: TGTGCCAGCAGTGAATTTGAGGACGAGCAGCACTTC. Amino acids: CASSEFEDEQHF.

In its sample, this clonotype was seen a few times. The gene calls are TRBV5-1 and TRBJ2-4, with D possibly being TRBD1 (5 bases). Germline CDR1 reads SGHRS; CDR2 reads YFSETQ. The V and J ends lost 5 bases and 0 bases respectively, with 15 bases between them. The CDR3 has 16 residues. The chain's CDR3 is CASSSTIDRAKNIQYF. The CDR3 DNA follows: TGCGCCAGCAGTTCGACGATTGACAGAGCCAAAAACATTCAGTACTTC.

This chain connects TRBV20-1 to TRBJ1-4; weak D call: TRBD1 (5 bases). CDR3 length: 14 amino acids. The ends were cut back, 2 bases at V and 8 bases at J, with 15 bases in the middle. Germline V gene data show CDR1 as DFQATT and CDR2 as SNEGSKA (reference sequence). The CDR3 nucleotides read TGCAGTGCTAGAACAGGTACCTCGAGGGAAAAACTGTTTTTT. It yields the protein CSARTGTSREKLFF.

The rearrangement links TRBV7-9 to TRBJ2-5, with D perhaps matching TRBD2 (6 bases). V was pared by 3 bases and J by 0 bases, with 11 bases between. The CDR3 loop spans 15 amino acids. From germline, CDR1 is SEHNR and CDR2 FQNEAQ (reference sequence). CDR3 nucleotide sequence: TGTGCCAGCAGCTTCGGGCGGGGCCACCAAGAGACCCAGTACTTC. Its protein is CASSFGRGHQETQYF.